This T cell receptor (beta chain) was recorded in a study of blood T cells in healthy people across ages. Points from the study as a whole: Across samples, TCR beta diversity tracked strongly with naive T cell percentage.

This clonotype was seen only a few times. As yet, its antigen is unknown. Donors were healthy Caucasian individuals from Russia aged about 6 to 90. The CDR3 is 18 amino acids. The V and J ends lost 3 bases and 7 bases, in that order; junction bases with no gene match: 12. In germline, CDR1 is KGHDR, CDR2 SFDVKD. A sample-barcoded 5' primer and a J-beta primer mix were used in a second PCR of roughly 6 to 11 cycles. TCRdb recomputed calls from the 5' RACE reads with MiXCR, one row per CDR3 protein. The sample carries 980,000 or so distinct CDR3 sequences, roughly 43% recorded once. This chain uses TRBV24-1 with TRBJ2-1; 12 bases line up with TRBD2. The sequenced material came from blood. The receptor's source is a man aged 30-40 years in good health. This CDR3 is CATSDVTSGGLLGNEQFF. The CDR3 region has the DNA TGTGCCACCAGTGATGTAACTAGCGGGGGGCTTCTGGGGAATGAGCAGTTCTTC.